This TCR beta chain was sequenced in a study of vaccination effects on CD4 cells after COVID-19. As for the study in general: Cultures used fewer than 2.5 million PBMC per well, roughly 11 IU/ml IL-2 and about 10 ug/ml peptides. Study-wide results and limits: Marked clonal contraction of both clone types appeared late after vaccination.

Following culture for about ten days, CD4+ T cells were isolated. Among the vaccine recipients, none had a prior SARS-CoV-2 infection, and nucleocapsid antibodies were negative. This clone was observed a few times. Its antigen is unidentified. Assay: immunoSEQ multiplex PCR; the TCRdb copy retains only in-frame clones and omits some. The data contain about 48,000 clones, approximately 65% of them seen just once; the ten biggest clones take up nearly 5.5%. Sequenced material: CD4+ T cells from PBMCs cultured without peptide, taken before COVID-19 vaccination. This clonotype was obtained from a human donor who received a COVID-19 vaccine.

CDR3 residues: CASRGTAPYGYTF. Here the CDR3 DNA reads TGTGCCAGCAGGGGGACAGCTCCCTATGGCTACACCTTC. J is TRBJ1-2 and V is TRBV6-6; 7 bases align to TRBD1. CDR3 length: 13 amino acids. Losses at the gene ends were 6 bases for V and 4 bases for J; bases not matched to a gene: 5. CDR1 is MNHNY, CDR2 SVGAGI, per germline (reference sequence).